The rows below give T cell receptor beta chains drawn from one sample of a study of T cell responses to AZD1222 COVID-19 vaccine. Data came from immunoSEQ multiplex PCR; TCRdb stores just in-frame clones and leaves some out. The sample consists of 84,000 or so clones, 80% to 90% of them appearing once. The sample here was peripheral blood, taken on day 0 of AZD1222 vaccination. These receptors were collected from an adult in good health. Both conserved end residues are part of each CDR3. D genes are given only for firm matches. Rows may omit the clone size; those that give it use once, few, many or a size class.

j_call v_call d_call clone_size cdr3_aa cdr3_nt
TRBJ2-3 TRBV5-6 - - CASSPRTPSSTDTQYF TGTGCCAGCAGCCCCCGGACACCTTCTAGCACAGATACGCAGTATTTT
TRBJ2-7 TRBV28 TRBD2 - CASRDPRGGVGEQYF TGTGCCAGCAGAGACCCTAGGGGAGGGGTTGGGGAGCAGTACTTC
TRBJ2-3 TRBV3-1/TRBV3-2 TRBD2 - CASSGGTSRNTDTQYF TGTGCCAGCAGCGGAGGGACTAGCAGAAACACAGATACGCAGTATTTT
TRBJ2-1 TRBV19 - - CATLTGPYNEQFF TGTGCCACCCTGACAGGTCCCTACAATGAGCAGTTCTTC
TRBJ2-3 TRBV7-3 TRBD2 - CASSQWTSGTTDTQYF TGTGCCAGCAGCCAATGGACTAGCGGGACTACAGATACGCAGTATTTT
TRBJ1-1 TRBV6-4 TRBD1 medium-sized CASSEGPGQGNRGAFF TGTGCCAGCAGTGAAGGACCAGGACAGGGGAACCGGGGAGCTTTCTTT
TRBJ2-7 TRBV10-2 TRBD2 - CASRLAGQDEQYF TGCGCCAGCAGACTAGCGGGTCAGGACGAGCAGTACTTC
TRBJ2-1 TRBV9 - once CASSPSGVYNEQFF TGTGCCAGCAGCCCGAGCGGAGTTTACAATGAGCAGTTCTTC
TRBJ1-4 TRBV19 - - CASSIKQGSNEKLFF TGTGCCAGTAGTATAAAACAGGGTTCTAATGAAAAACTGTTTTTT
TRBJ2-1 TRBV15 TRBD1 - CATSLQGAPYNEQFF TGTGCCACCAGCCTACAGGGGGCCCCCTACAATGAGCAGTTCTTC
TRBJ1-2 TRBV27 TRBD1 - CASSLWAGQHQGYTF TGTGCCAGCAGTTTATGGGCGGGACAGCATCAGGGCTACACCTTC
TRBJ1-5 TRBV7-9 - - CASSQGGDQPQHF TGTGCCAGCAGTCAAGGGGGTGATCAGCCCCAGCATTTT
TRBJ2-7 TRBV6-2/TRBV6-3 TRBD1 - CASSYSQGALDEQYF TGTGCCAGCAGTTACTCACAGGGGGCATTGGACGAGCAGTACTTC
TRBJ1-1 TRBV9 - - CASSPTTEAFF TGTGCCAGCAGCCCGACCACTGAAGCTTTCTTT
TRBJ2-5 TRBV4-1 TRBD2 once CASRGLAGARETQYF TGCGCCAGCAGAGGACTAGCGGGAGCGAGGGAGACCCAGTACTTC
TRBJ2-7 TRBV5-1 TRBD1 - CASSSSTGKSSYEQYF TGCGCCAGCAGCTCTTCGACAGGGAAGAGCTCCTACGAGCAGTACTTC
TRBJ2-1 TRBV11-2 - - CASSLRDHSYNEQFF TGTGCCAGCAGCCTCCGGGACCACTCCTACAATGAGCAGTTCTTC
TRBJ1-1 TRBV7-2 - few CASSLESHTEAFF TGTGCCAGCAGCTTGGAGAGTCACACTGAAGCTTTCTTT
TRBJ2-4 TRBV7-9 - few CASRPPHRMDKNIQYF TGTGCCAGCAGACCACCCCACCGGATGGACAAAAACATTCAGTACTTC
TRBJ2-3 TRBV5-1 - once CASTDITDTQYF TGCGCCAGTACCGACATCACAGATACGCAGTATTTT
TRBJ1-5 TRBV24-1 - - CATSVGHSNQPQHF TGTGCCACCAGTGTAGGGCATAGCAATCAGCCCCAGCATTTT
TRBJ2-5 TRBV7-3 - - CASSPLGGRVWTQYF TGTGCCAGCAGCCCCCTTGGGGGACGCGTTTGGACCCAGTACTTC
TRBJ1-2 TRBV6-1 TRBD1 - CASSARTGDLNYGYTF TGTGCCAGCAGTGCTAGGACAGGGGACCTTAACTATGGCTACACCTTC
TRBJ2-1 TRBV27 TRBD2 - CASSPTSGMYNEQFF TGTGCCAGCAGTCCGACTAGCGGGATGTACAATGAGCAGTTCTTC
TRBJ1-1 TRBV18 - - CASSPPTYTEAFF TGTGCCAGCTCACCACCGACCTACACTGAAGCTTTCTTT
TRBJ2-7 TRBV19 - - CASSIRDSHYEQYF TGTGCCAGTAGTATTCGGGACTCCCACTACGAGCAGTACTTC
TRBJ2-7 TRBV5-4 TRBD1 - CASGDRDSYEQYF TGTGCCAGCGGGGACAGGGACTCCTACGAGCAGTACTTC
TRBJ2-1 TRBV2 - - CASSETSPYNEQFF TGTGCCAGCAGTGAGACTTCCCCCTACAATGAGCAGTTCTTC
TRBJ1-2 TRBV28 - - CASSSPPGRLGNYGYTF TGTGCCAGCAGCTCGCCTCCGGGCCGCCTGGGAAACTATGGCTACACCTTC
TRBJ1-1 TRBV6-1 - once CASSEFKGAFF TGTGCCAGCAGTGAATTTAAGGGAGCTTTCTTT
TRBJ2-7 TRBV20-1 - once CSASSRGRLEQYF TGCAGTGCTAGTAGTAGGGGCCGCCTCGAGCAGTACTTC
TRBJ2-7 TRBV6-1 - few CASSETSGNLRDF TGTGCCAGCAGTGAAACTTCGGGAAACCTCCGAGACTTC
TRBJ2-1 TRBV4-2 TRBD2 - CASSQPGLAGEGEQFF TGTGCCAGCAGCCAACCGGGACTAGCGGGAGAGGGTGAGCAGTTCTTC
TRBJ2-7 TRBV7-2 TRBD1 - CASSLDRGRSEQYF TGTGCCAGCAGCTTAGACAGGGGGCGCAGCGAGCAGTACTTC
TRBJ1-1 TRBV11-3 - - CASSLDHNTEAFF TGTGCCAGCAGCTTAGATCATAACACTGAAGCTTTCTTT
TRBJ2-2 TRBV28 - - CASSYRVNFPGELFF TGTGCCAGCAGTTATAGGGTCAACTTTCCCGGGGAGCTGTTTTTT
TRBJ2-1 TRBV18 - - CASSPRGLQSGDEQFF TGTGCCAGCTCACCACGGGGCCTCCAGAGTGGGGATGAGCAGTTCTTC
TRBJ1-2 TRBV7-9 - - CASSLDIANYGYTF TGTGCCAGCAGCTTAGATATAGCTAACTATGGCTACACCTTC
TRBJ2-5 TRBV28 - - CASSLPGTETQYF TGTGCCAGCAGTTTACCGGGGACCGAGACCCAGTACTTC
TRBJ2-7 TRBV21-1 - - CASSSREDRTYEQYF TGTGCCAGCAGCAGCCGCGAGGACAGAACCTACGAGCAGTACTTC
TRBJ2-5 TRBV6-5 - - CASSLDRSQETQYF TGTGCCAGCAGTCTCGACAGATCGCAAGAGACCCAGTACTTC
TRBJ2-1 TRBV7-9 TRBD2 - CASSLAAGEITYNEQFF TGTGCCAGCAGCTTGGCAGCGGGGGAAATAACCTACAATGAGCAGTTCTTC
TRBJ2-2 TRBV6-6 - - CASRVLWNTGELFF TGTGCCAGTAGAGTACTCTGGAACACCGGGGAGCTGTTTTTT
TRBJ1-5 TRBV4-1 TRBD1 - CASSQEETGGWQPQHF TGCGCCAGCAGCCAAGAAGAGACAGGGGGCTGGCAGCCCCAGCATTTT